The rows below give T cell receptor beta chains drawn from one sample of a study of shared clonotypes between healthy human individuals. The method was immunoSEQ multiplex PCR; TCRdb's version includes in-frame clones alone and lacks a portion of them. Here the sample spans about 770,000 clones, 55% to 75% being singletons. The source material was memory CD4+ T cells sorted from blood. These receptors all come from a woman aged 25 to 39 in good health. CDR3s include the opening cysteine and the closing phenylalanine or tryptophan. A D gene is named only where the DNA matches it firmly. Not all rows give a size; the values are once, few, many and, for expanded clones, a class.

V: TRBV4-1
D: -
size: -
J: TRBJ2-5
DNA: TGCGCCAGCAGCCAAGATTCAACTGAAGAGACCCAGTACTTC
CDR3: CASSQDSTEETQYF

V: TRBV25-1
D: -
size: -
J: TRBJ2-1
DNA: TGTGCCAGCAGCTGGGACATTAATGAGCAGTTCTTC
CDR3: CASSWDINEQFF

V: TRBV5-1
D: -
size: -
J: TRBJ2-7
DNA: TGCGCCAGCAGCTTGACCTCCTACGAGCAGTACTTC
CDR3: CASSLTSYEQYF

V: TRBV19
D: TRBD2
size: -
J: TRBJ2-2
DNA: TGTGCCAGTAGTCCCGATCGTATTCGGCGGGAGGGCCAAGGCACCGGGGAGCTGTTTTTT
CDR3: CASSPDRIRREGQGTGELFF

V: TRBV4-1
D: TRBD1
size: -
J: TRBJ1-5
DNA: TGCGCCAGCAGCCAGGACAGGGGGCAGGCTGTCAATCAGCCCCAGCATTTT
CDR3: CASSQDRGQAVNQPQHF

V: TRBV29-1
D: TRBD2
size: -
J: TRBJ2-3
DNA: TGCAGCGTTGAGGGGACTAGCGGGAGAACAGATACGCAGTATTTT
CDR3: CSVEGTSGRTDTQYF

V: TRBV18
D: -
size: -
J: TRBJ2-7
DNA: TGTGCCAGCTCGTCGGGGGTGGACTACGAGCAGTACTTC
CDR3: CASSSGVDYEQYF

V: TRBV27
D: TRBD1
size: -
J: TRBJ2-6
DNA: TGTGCCAGCAGTTTATCGGAAGGGGGCTCAGGGGCCAACGTCCTGACTTTC
CDR3: CASSLSEGGSGANVLTF

V: TRBV11-2
D: TRBD1
size: few
J: TRBJ2-7
DNA: TGTGCCAGCAGCTCAGCCGGGACAGGGCTCTACGAGCAGTACTTC
CDR3: CASSSAGTGLYEQYF

V: TRBV10-2
D: -
size: -
J: TRBJ2-1
DNA: TGCGCCAGCAGTCCACCTTACAATGAGCAGTTCTTC
CDR3: CASSPPYNEQFF

V: TRBV7-2
D: TRBD1
size: few
J: TRBJ2-1
DNA: TGTGCCAGCAGCTTGGACAGGGCCGACTACAATGAGCAGTTCTTC
CDR3: CASSLDRADYNEQFF

V: TRBV18
D: TRBD2
size: -
J: TRBJ2-1
DNA: TGTGCCAGCTCACTAACTAGCGATTCCTACAATGAGCAGTTCTTC
CDR3: CASSLTSDSYNEQFF

V: TRBV6-1
D: TRBD2
size: once
J: TRBJ2-5
DNA: TGTGCCAGCCGCCTAGCGGGAGGGACGGAGACCCAGTACTTC
CDR3: CASRLAGGTETQYF

V: TRBV6-1
D: TRBD2
size: -
J: TRBJ2-7
DNA: TGTGCCACCCAGCTAGCGGGAGGGGTTTCCGAGCAGTACTTC
CDR3: CATQLAGGVSEQYF